Listed below are T cell receptor beta chains from one sample, sequenced in a study of CD8 T cells in ankylosing spondylitis. Each CDR3 protein is one row after TCRdb ran MiXCR on the 5' RACE reads. The sample contains 750,000 to 850,000 distinct CDR3 sequences, roughly 10% of which appear only once. Sequencing used blood, either unsorted or a sorted T cell fraction (not recorded which). These receptors all come from a male donor with ankylosing spondylitis. CDR3s include the opening cysteine and the closing phenylalanine or tryptophan. The D gene is left open where the match is weak. Size is stated for part of the rows, as once, few or many counts, or as a class when the clone is expanded.

few,-,TRBV5-1,TRBJ1-2,TGCGCCAGCAGCTTGGGGGGGCCCCCCACGTCCTATGGCTACACCTTC,CASSLGGPPTSYGYTF
many,TRBD1,TRBV19,TRBJ2-7,TGTGCCAGTAGTGCCCAACCGACAGGGGGCTACGAGCAGTACTTC,CASSAQPTGGYEQYF
-,TRBD1,TRBV9,TRBJ2-1,TGTGCCAGCAGCATGACAGGGATGAGTGAGCAGTTCTTC,CASSMTGMSEQFF
-,-,TRBV12-3/TRBV12-4,TRBJ2-3,TGTGCCAGCAGTTTCAGTTGGGGACTCGGCACAGATACGCAGTATTTT,CASSFSWGLGTDTQYF
many,-,TRBV12-3/TRBV12-4,TRBJ1-2,TGTGCCAGCAGTGGACGGCTCGTCAGCACTGGCTACACCTTC,CASSGRLVSTGYTF
few,-,TRBV5-1,TRBJ2-5,TGCGCCAGCAGCTCGTTTATCCAAGAGACCCAGTACTTC,CASSSFIQETQYF
-,-,TRBV24-1,TRBJ2-1,TGTGCCACCAGTGATTGGGGGGACGGAGAAAATGAGCAGTTCTTC,CATSDWGDGENEQFF
few,-,TRBV7-3,TRBJ1-1,TGTGCCAGCAGCTTAACTAGGTCCCCGTGGGTAGAAGCTTTCTTT,CASSLTRSPWVEAFF
few,-,TRBV6-6,TRBJ2-5,TGTGCCAGCAGTTACTGGGTAGAGGAGACCCAGTACTTC,CASSYWVEETQYF
-,TRBD2,TRBV20-1,TRBJ2-3,TGCAGTGCTGCCCCGACTAGCGGGGGGCAAGATACGCAGTATTTT,CSAAPTSGGQDTQYF
-,TRBD1,TRBV20-1,TRBJ1-4,TGCAGTGCTAGCATACTTCAGGGGGTTGATGAAAAACTGTTTTTT,CSASILQGVDEKLFF
few,TRBD1,TRBV20-1,TRBJ1-2,TGCAGTGCTAGAGATTGGGACAGGGACGGCTACACCTTC,CSARDWDRDGYTF
few,TRBD2,TRBV20-1,TRBJ2-5,TGCAGTGCTAGGGGATGGACTAGCGGGGGGCCGCAAGAGACCCAGTACTTC,CSARGWTSGGPQETQYF
-,TRBD2,TRBV7-6,TRBJ2-5,TGTGCCAGCAGCTTGACCGGGACTAGCAGCTTAAAGACCCAGTACTTC,CASSLTGTSSLKTQYF
few,-,TRBV30,TRBJ1-4,TGTGCCTGGAGGGGCCTGCGGACTAATGAAAAACTGTTTTTT,CAWRGLRTNEKLFF
-,-,TRBV20-1,TRBJ1-2,TGCAGTGCTAGAGTGTCCGGGAGGGATGGCTACACCTTC,CSARVSGRDGYTF
few,TRBD1,TRBV20-1,TRBJ2-7,TGCAGTGCTAGGGATCCGGGACAGGGGAACCCCTACGAGCAGTACTTC,CSARDPGQGNPYEQYF
few,-,TRBV20-1,TRBJ2-7,TGCAGTGCTAGCAACTGGGGTTCGACCTACGAGCAGTACTTC,CSASNWGSTYEQYF
few,-,TRBV29-1,TRBJ2-7,TGCAGCGTAGGGCCCCGAACCCCCTACGAGCAGTACTTC,CSVGPRTPYEQYF
few,-,TRBV24-1,TRBJ2-2,TGTGCCACCAGTGAAGTTAGCGGAACGAACACCGGGGAGCTGTTTTTT,CATSEVSGTNTGELFF
-,-,TRBV6-5,TRBJ1-6,TGTGCCAGCAGATACCGGGGGGGAGTAGGTTCACCCCTCCACTTT,CASRYRGGVGSPLHF
-,-,TRBV12-5,TRBJ2-1,TGTGCTAGTGCCCCGACAGACTCCTACAATGAGCAGTTCTTC,CASAPTDSYNEQFF
many,-,TRBV7-9,TRBJ2-3,TGTGCCAGCAGCAGGCCAAGCGGATATACGCAGTATTTT,CASSRPSGYTQYF
-,TRBD1,TRBV24-1,TRBJ2-1,TGTGCCACCAGTGATCACCACAGGGGGCGAGACAATGAGCAGTTCTTC,CATSDHHRGRDNEQFF
many,TRBD2,TRBV10-3,TRBJ2-7,TGTGCCACAGGGACTAGCGGATACTACGAGCAGTACTTC,CATGTSGYYEQYF
many,TRBD1,TRBV6-1,TRBJ1-4,TGTGCCAGCAGCCCGACAGGGACCGATAATGAAAAACTGTTTTTT,CASSPTGTDNEKLFF
many,-,TRBV20-1,TRBJ2-7,TGCAGTGCTAATAAGCCCTCCTACGAGCAGTACTTC,CSANKPSYEQYF
-,TRBD1,TRBV20-1,TRBJ2-3,TGCAGTGCGACCACTCCGGGACAGGGTTTTTATACGCAGTATTTT,CSATTPGQGFYTQYF
few,-,TRBV6-1,TRBJ1-2,TGTGCCAGCAGACAACCGGGGCTCCGCGATGGCTACACCTTC,CASRQPGLRDGYTF
many,-,TRBV29-1,TRBJ2-1,TGCAGCGTTACTATAGTAGACGGCCGAATCTACAATGAGCAGTTCTTC,CSVTIVDGRIYNEQFF
-,TRBD1,TRBV7-9,TRBJ2-2,TGTGCCAGCAGCTGGGGACAGGGGGACACCGGGGAGCTGTTTTTT,CASSWGQGDTGELFF
few,-,TRBV5-1,TRBJ2-5,TGCGCCAGCAGCGTGAACACGCAAGAGACCCAGTACTTC,CASSVNTQETQYF
-,TRBD1,TRBV7-2,TRBJ1-3,TGTGCCAGCAGCTTAGCCCCTAGGACAGGGTCGGGAAACACCATATATTTT,CASSLAPRTGSGNTIYF
-,TRBD2,TRBV9,TRBJ2-3,TGTGCCAGCAGCTACGGACTAGCGGGGCCAGATACGCAGTATTTT,CASSYGLAGPDTQYF
few,-,TRBV20-1,TRBJ1-5,TGCAGTGCTAGAGATCCTAAGGGAGGAGAGGCCCAGCATTTT,CSARDPKGGEAQHF
many,-,TRBV12-3/TRBV12-4,TRBJ2-2,TGTGCCAGCAGGACAGGTGTCACCGGGGAGCTGTTTTTT,CASRTGVTGELFF
-,-,TRBV4-1,TRBJ1-1,TGCGCCAGCAGCTCCGTGAGTTGGGGGATGGCTTTCTTT,CASSSVSWGMAFF
many,TRBD2,TRBV7-3,TRBJ2-1,TGTGCCAGCAGCTTATCCAGCGGGGGACTCAATGAGCAGTTCTTC,CASSLSSGGLNEQFF
many,TRBD2,TRBV29-1,TRBJ2-7,TGCAGCGTTGTTTGGGCTAGCGGGAGGGCTAACGAGCAGTACTTC,CSVVWASGRANEQYF
few,TRBD1,TRBV4-3,TRBJ2-7,TGCGCCAGCAGCCCCCATTTCGGGACAGTTGCCTCCTACGAGCAGTACTTC,CASSPHFGTVASYEQYF
many,-,TRBV4-2,TRBJ2-3,TGTGCCAGCAGCCAAGAAGCCGCGGGGCACGACGTCACAGATACGCAGTATTTT,CASSQEAAGHDVTDTQYF
many,-,TRBV20-1,TRBJ2-7,TGCAGTGCACGACTAGTACCCTACGAGCAGTACTTC,CSARLVPYEQYF
few,-,TRBV5-1,TRBJ2-5,TGCGCCAGCAGCTTGGCCCGGACAGAAGAGACCCAGTACTTC,CASSLARTEETQYF